The clone carrying this T cell receptor beta chain has a count of ten or more. Its antigen is unknown. The entry originates in a study of T cell repertoires in cytomegalovirus infection. As for the study in general: Carrying CMV and the relevant HLA type showed in public TCR beta signatures.

The CDR3 totals 15 residues. Germline loops: CDR1 MDHEN, CDR2 SYDVKM. V was pared by 4 bases and J by 3 bases, with 4 bases of the junction left unmatched. TCRdb itself ran the reads through MiXCR, one entry per CDR3 protein. In the table there are approximately 490,000 distinct CDR3 sequences, approximately 10% of which are singletons. Study-wide points: HLA-C-restricted CMV clonotypes gave the most frequent clonotype in two of eight donors.

This clonotype was sampled from a human donor in good health (CMV status not recorded). Some clones in this sample may be carry-over from other donors' samples. The gene calls are TRBV28 and TRBJ2-2, with TRBD2 identical over 8 bases. Sequences were obtained from PBMCs. The CDR3: CASSSQRGYTGELFF. Written as DNA, the CDR3 is TGTGCCAGCAGTTCCCAGCGGGGGTACACCGGGGAGCTGTTTTTT.